This T cell receptor beta chain comes out of a study of cytomegalovirus exposure and HLA in healthy donors. Germline V gene data show CDR1 as LNHDA and CDR2 as SQIVND (reference sequence). The V gene end was trimmed by 6 bases and the J gene end by 5 bases; junction bases not matched to a gene: 3. The CDR3 runs to 13 residues. Vbeta (60) and Jbeta (13) primers were used in the PCR. Assay: immunoSEQ multiplex PCR; the TCRdb copy retains only in-frame clones and omits some. This table holds 150,000 or so clones, 73% found once. This clone showed up just a few times. Its antigen is unidentified. The study's findings and limits: DRB1 had the most TCR associations and HLA-C the fewest, a later analysis found, with rates varying by HLA locus.

The rearrangement uses TRBV19 and TRBJ1-1; 10 positions match TRBD1. This TCR derives from a woman under 30 in good health and CMV-seronegative. The sample was PBMCs. CDR3: CASRRDRGTEAFF. The CDR3 DNA is TGTGCCAGTAGAAGGGACAGGGGTACTGAAGCTTTCTTT.